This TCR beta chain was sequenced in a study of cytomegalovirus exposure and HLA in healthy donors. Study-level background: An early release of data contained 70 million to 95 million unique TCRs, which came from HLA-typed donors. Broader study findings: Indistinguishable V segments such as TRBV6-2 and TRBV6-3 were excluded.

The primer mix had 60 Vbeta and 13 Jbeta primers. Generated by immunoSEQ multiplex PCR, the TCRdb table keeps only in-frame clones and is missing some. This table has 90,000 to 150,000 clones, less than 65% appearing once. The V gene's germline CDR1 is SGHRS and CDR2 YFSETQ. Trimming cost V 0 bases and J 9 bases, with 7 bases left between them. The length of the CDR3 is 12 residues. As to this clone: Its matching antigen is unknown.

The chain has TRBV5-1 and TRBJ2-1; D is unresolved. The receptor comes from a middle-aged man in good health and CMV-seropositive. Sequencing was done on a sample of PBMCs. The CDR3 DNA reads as TGCGCCAGCAGCTTGGAAGCGTTTGAGCAGTTCTTC. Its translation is CASSLEAFEQFF.